This T cell receptor beta chain originates from a study of cytomegalovirus exposure and HLA in healthy donors. Overall study findings and caveats: The productive fraction for most TCR beta V segments was about 90% or about 30% in an earlier analysis. A few CMV-associated chains proved CMV antigen-specific in vitro. Judged likely to be a sequencing artifact was a cluster of highly shared sequence variants.

As to this clone: Antigen unknown.

PCR amplification relied on 60 Vbeta primers (plus 13 Jbeta primers). The repertoire was sequenced with immunoSEQ multiplex PCR; TCRdb's copy has only in-frame clones and lacks some. The table has around 190,000 clones, approximately 70% seen once. Germline V gene data show CDR1 as MGHRA and CDR2 as YSYEKL. V was clipped by 3 bases and J by 1 base, with 12 bases between them. This CDR3 is 15 amino acids long. V gene TRBV4-1 combines with J gene TRBJ1-1, with TRBD1 as a possible D gene (5 bases). Material for sequencing was PBMCs. This receptor was identified in a woman aged 25 to 39 in good health and CMV-seropositive. CDR3 nucleotides: TGCGCCAGCAGCCAGTCCAGGGTACGGAACACTGAAGCTTTCTTT. Translating it yields CASSQSRVRNTEAFF.